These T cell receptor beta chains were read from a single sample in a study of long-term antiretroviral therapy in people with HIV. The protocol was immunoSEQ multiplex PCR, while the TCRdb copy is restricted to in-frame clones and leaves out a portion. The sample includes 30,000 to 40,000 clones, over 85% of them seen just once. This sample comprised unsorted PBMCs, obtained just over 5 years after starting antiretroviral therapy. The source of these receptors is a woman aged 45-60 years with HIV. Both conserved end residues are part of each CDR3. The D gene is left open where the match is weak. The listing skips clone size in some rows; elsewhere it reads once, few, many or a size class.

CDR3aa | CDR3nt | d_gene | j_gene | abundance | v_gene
CASSLVGQGEAFF | TGTGCCAGCAGCTTAGTTGGACAGGGCGAAGCTTTCTTT | TRBD1 | TRBJ1-1 | . | TRBV7-2
CASSLGRGNQPQHF | TGTGCCAGCAGCTTGGGTAGGGGAAATCAGCCCCAGCATTTT | . | TRBJ1-5 | . | TRBV5-6
CASSQISRRSQNLNEKLFF | TGTGCCAGCAGCCAGATAAGCCGAAGGTCCCAGAACTTGAATGAAAAACTGTTTTTT | . | TRBJ1-4 | . | TRBV7-9
CASGTGLSYGYTF | TGTGCCAGTGGGACAGGGCTATCTTATGGCTACACCTTC | TRBD1 | TRBJ1-2 | . | TRBV19
CASSVGGSSVPLHF | TGTGCCAGCAGTGTAGGCGGATCCAGTGTGCCCCTCCACTTT | . | TRBJ1-6 | . | TRBV2
CASGLLSVGTTLSYGYTF | TGTGCTAGTGGTTTACTTAGCGTAGGCACGACTTTATCCTATGGCTACACCTTC | . | TRBJ1-2 | . | TRBV12-5
CASSLDGKDTQYF | TGTGCCAGCAGCTTAGACGGTAAAGATACGCAGTATTTT | . | TRBJ2-3 | . | TRBV7-2
CASSFHRRTGLPEQFF | TGTGCCAGCAGCTTCCACAGGAGGACAGGGCTCCCTGAGCAGTTCTTC | TRBD1 | TRBJ2-1 | . | TRBV7-2
CAWSQTRGGVHNEQFF | TGTGCCTGGAGTCAAACTCGAGGGGGGGTCCACAATGAGCAGTTCTTC | . | TRBJ2-1 | . | TRBV30
CASSESRQVNTEAFF | TGCGCCAGCAGTGAGTCGAGACAGGTAAACACTGAAGCTTTCTTT | . | TRBJ1-1 | once | TRBV10-2
CASSSYGGADTQYF | TGCGCCAGCAGCTCGTACGGTGGGGCAGATACGCAGTATTTT | . | TRBJ2-3 | once | TRBV5-1
CASRSRTSGGPWSSYNEQFF | TGTGCAAGTCGCTCACGGACTAGCGGGGGCCCCTGGAGCTCCTACAATGAGCAGTTCTTC | . | TRBJ2-1 | . | TRBV12-2
CASSRVRDGPDNSPLHF | TGTGCCAGTAGTAGGGTCAGGGACGGACCTGATAATTCACCCCTCCACTTT | . | TRBJ1-6 | . | TRBV19
CASQGNTGELFF | TGTGCCAGCCAGGGGAACACCGGGGAGCTGTTTTTT | . | TRBJ2-2 | once | TRBV11-3
CASSLTGDGGYTF | TGTGCCAGCAGCCTGACAGGGGATGGTGGCTACACCTTC | TRBD1 | TRBJ1-2 | few | TRBV7-9
CASSLGGARSTDTQYF | TGTGCCAGCAGCTTAGGAGGGGCAAGATCCACAGATACGCAGTATTTT | . | TRBJ2-3 | . | TRBV11-1
CASSAAGEGFF | TGTGCCAGCAGTGCTGCGGGGGAGGGGTTCTTC | TRBD2 | TRBJ2-1 | . | TRBV2
CASSTGGALYEQYF | TGTGCCAGCAGCACCGGGGGGGCCCTGTACGAGCAGTACTTC | TRBD2 | TRBJ2-7 | . | TRBV7-2
CASSEDRSSSYEQYF | TGTGCCAGCAGTGAGGACAGGTCAAGCTCCTACGAGCAGTACTTC | TRBD1 | TRBJ2-7 | . | TRBV6-1
CASRRALNTEAFF | TGTGCCAGCCGACGGGCACTAAACACTGAAGCTTTCTTT | . | TRBJ1-1 | . | TRBV6-5
CSVVALGNTEAFF | TGCAGCGTTGTGGCCTTAGGGAACACTGAAGCTTTCTTT | . | TRBJ1-1 | . | TRBV29-1
CAIRGDHSNQPQHF | TGTGCCATCAGGGGGGATCATAGCAATCAGCCCCAGCATTTT | . | TRBJ1-5 | . | TRBV10-3
CASRGAGTVYEQYF | TGTGCCAGCAGGGGGGCCGGGACAGTCTACGAGCAGTACTTC | TRBD1 | TRBJ2-7 | . | TRBV7-9
CASSIKFRGPSTDTQYF | TGTGCCAGTAGTATCAAATTCCGGGGGCCTAGCACAGATACGCAGTATTTT | . | TRBJ2-3 | . | TRBV19
CASSLVPGRYGYTF | TGTGCCAGCAGCTTAGTCCCGGGACGGTATGGCTACACCTTC | . | TRBJ1-2 | . | TRBV11-3
CASTKPGATEAFF | TGTGCCAGCACGAAACCGGGGGCCACTGAAGCTTTCTTT | . | TRBJ1-1 | . | TRBV6-5
CASRDRDRGPVLFF | TGTGCCAGTAGGGACCGGGACAGGGGGCCGGTACTGTTTTTT | TRBD1 | TRBJ1-4 | . | TRBV19